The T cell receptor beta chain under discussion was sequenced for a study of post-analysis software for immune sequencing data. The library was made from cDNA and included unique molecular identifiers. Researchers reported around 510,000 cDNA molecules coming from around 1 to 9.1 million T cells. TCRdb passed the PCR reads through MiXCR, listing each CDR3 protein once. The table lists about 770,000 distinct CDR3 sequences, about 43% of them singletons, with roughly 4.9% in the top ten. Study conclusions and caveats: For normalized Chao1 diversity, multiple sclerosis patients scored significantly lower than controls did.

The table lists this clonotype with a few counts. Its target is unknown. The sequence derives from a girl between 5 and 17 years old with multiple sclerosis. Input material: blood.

This CDR3 reads CASRQGAKNIQYF. The CDR3 nucleotides are TGTGCCAGCAGGCAGGGAGCCAAAAACATTCAGTACTTC. V and J are TRBV12-3 or TRBV12-4 and TRBJ2-4; D is possibly TRBD1 (5 bases). Trimming removed 6 bases at V and 0 bases at J, with 6 bases between. The CDR3 length is 13 residues.